Listed below are T cell receptor beta chains from one sample, sequenced in a study of cytotoxic CD8 clonotypes in ibrutinib-treated CLL. Assay used: immunoSEQ multiplex PCR; TCRdb lists only in-frame clones, some missing. The table shows 25,000 to 30,000 clones, with almost 70% occurring only once. Here the sequenced sample was PBMCs, taken after 24 months of ibrutinib treatment. These receptors were taken from a human donor with chronic lymphocytic leukemia. The CDR3 runs from the conserved cysteine through the conserved F or W. The D gene is left open where the match is weak. Expanded clones are given a class, and other clones once, few, many or no size at all.

clone_size	v_call	d_call	j_call	cdr3_nt	cdr3_aa
few	TRBV4-3	TRBD1	TRBJ1-4	TGCGCCAGCAGCCAAGGAAGGGGGACAGGGAATGAAAAACTGTTTTTT	CASSQGRGTGNEKLFF
NA	TRBV27	NA	TRBJ2-7	TGTGCCAGCAGGAACAGGTTAACCTACGAGCAGTACTTC	CASRNRLTYEQYF
NA	TRBV5-1	TRBD2	TRBJ2-2	TGCGCCAGCAGCCCCGGGGTAGCGGGGGGAGCCACCGGGGAGCTGTTTTTT	CASSPGVAGGATGELFF
few	TRBV19	NA	TRBJ2-1	TGTGCCAGTAGTCTCGACAGGAGCTCCTACAATGAGCAGTTCTTC	CASSLDRSSYNEQFF
NA	TRBV29-1	NA	TRBJ2-3	TGCAGCGAGGGTAGGGCCCTCACAGATACGCAGTATTTT	CSEGRALTDTQYF
NA	TRBV2	NA	TRBJ2-1	TGTGCCAGCAGCATGGGATGGGGTGAGCAGTTCTTC	CASSMGWGEQFF
NA	TRBV19	NA	TRBJ1-1	TGTGCCAGTAGTGTGAGGCTGAACACTGAAGCTTTCTTT	CASSVRLNTEAFF
NA	TRBV7-9	NA	TRBJ2-6	TGTGCCAGCAGCTTAGCGGCGGGGGCTTACGGGGCCAACGTCCTGACTTTC	CASSLAAGAYGANVLTF
NA	TRBV28	NA	TRBJ1-1	TGTGCCAGCAGTTCTGACACCTCTTTATGGACGGGTGAAGCTTTCTTT	CASSSDTSLWTGEAFF
NA	TRBV18	TRBD1	TRBJ2-7	TGTGCCAGCTCACCAAACGGGACAGGGGGCTTCTACGAGCAGTACTTC	CASSPNGTGGFYEQYF
NA	TRBV9	TRBD1	TRBJ1-5	TGTGCCAGCAGCACCGGGACAGGGGAAGGGCAGCCCCAGCATTTT	CASSTGTGEGQPQHF
NA	TRBV6-5	TRBD1	TRBJ1-2	TGTGCCAGCAGAGCCGACAGGGCGGGGGGCTACACCTTC	CASRADRAGGYTF
NA	TRBV5-1	TRBD1	TRBJ2-7	TGCGCCAGCAGCTACCGGACAGGGGGGCACGAGCAGTACTTC	CASSYRTGGHEQYF
NA	TRBV7-2	NA	TRBJ1-2	TGTGCCAGCAGCGCAAGGCAGGGGAACTATGGCTACACCTTC	CASSARQGNYGYTF
NA	TRBV6-5	TRBD2	TRBJ2-3	TGTGCCAGCAGAAACGGGAGGGACAGCACAGATACGCAGTATTTT	CASRNGRDSTDTQYF
NA	TRBV29-1	NA	TRBJ1-2	TGCAGCGGCGGGGAGCGCGGATATGGCTACACCTTC	CSGGERGYGYTF
NA	TRBV2	TRBD2	TRBJ2-7	TGTGCCAGCTTGAGCGGGGGCATATCCTACGAGCAGTACTTC	CASLSGGISYEQYF
NA	TRBV9	TRBD1	TRBJ2-7	TGTGCCAGCAGCCCTAAACAGGGGGGATACGAGCAGTACTTC	CASSPKQGGYEQYF
NA	TRBV19	NA	TRBJ2-7	TGTGCCAGTAGTATCCAGGGAACCCCCACCTACGAGCAGTACTTC	CASSIQGTPTYEQYF
NA	TRBV7-2	NA	TRBJ1-4	TGTGCCAGCAGCAAACCAGGGCCAGGGGAAAAACTGTTTTTT	CASSKPGPGEKLFF
NA	TRBV29-1	NA	TRBJ2-3	TGCAGCGTTGATCGTTTAGTTCAGGGAGGAGATACGCAGTATTTT	CSVDRLVQGGDTQYF
NA	TRBV7-2	NA	TRBJ1-2	TGTGCCAGCAGTTTGGGGGGGATGGACACCTTC	CASSLGGMDTF
few	TRBV18	TRBD2	TRBJ2-3	TGTGCCAGCTCACCCGGACTAGGGTCAGATACGCAGTATTTT	CASSPGLGSDTQYF
NA	TRBV5-6	NA	TRBJ2-7	TGTGCCAGCAGCTTGGATGTGGGGAACTACGAGCAGTACTTC	CASSLDVGNYEQYF
NA	TRBV12-5	NA	TRBJ2-3	TGTGCTAGTGGTTTGGGGACAAGGGGTAGCACAGATACGCAGTATTTT	CASGLGTRGSTDTQYF
NA	TRBV27	TRBD1	TRBJ1-2	TGTGCCAGCAGTTTATACCCGGACAGGGACTACACCTTC	CASSLYPDRDYTF
NA	TRBV19	NA	TRBJ2-3	TGTGCCAGTAGTATACAGGGGGGAGATACGCAGTATTTT	CASSIQGGDTQYF
NA	TRBV11-2	TRBD2	TRBJ2-3	TGTGCCAGCAGGCCCAATCGACTAGCGGGGCCAGATACGCAGTATTTT	CASRPNRLAGPDTQYF
NA	TRBV7-3	NA	TRBJ1-3	TGTGCCAGCAGCCTGCACGGACCGGGAAACACCATATATTTT	CASSLHGPGNTIYF
NA	TRBV7-2	NA	TRBJ2-2	TGTGCCAGCAGCTCCCGGACTTTTACGAACACCGGGGAGCTGTTTTTT	CASSSRTFTNTGELFF
NA	TRBV28	NA	TRBJ1-4	TGTGCCAGCAGTTTTACAGGGCCGGGTGAAAAACTGTTTTTT	CASSFTGPGEKLFF